This T cell receptor (beta chain) was captured in a study of T cells after yellow fever vaccination. This clonotype was detected a few times. This CDR3 region has 13 residues. Trimming left V 2 bases short and J 2 bases short, with 7 bases between. Germline V gene data show CDR1 as DFQATT and CDR2 as SNEGSKA (reference sequence). A 5'RACE template-switching step, the method used to make TCR cDNA, added a universal primer site and UMIs. TCRdb used MiXCR to reprocess the 5' RACE reads, holding one entry per CDR3 protein. The data hold some 670,000 distinct CDR3 sequences, with roughly 12% observed a single time.

The genes are TRBV20-1 and TRBJ2-1, with D possibly being TRBD2 (5 bases). The sequencing used PBMCs, collected on the day of the yellow fever booster vaccination. The sequence came from a man aged 30 to 45 who received the YFV17D yellow fever vaccine. The CDR3 DNA reads TGCAGTGCTAGACGGGGAGCCTACAATGAGCAGTTCTTC. It is translated as CSARRGAYNEQFF.